This T cell receptor (beta chain) is from a study of shared clonotypes between healthy human individuals (TCRdb year 2020). Broadly, across the study: Three men and two women, aged 18 to 49 years, made up the cohort. For each donor, three plates each were used for CD4 naive and CD4 memory, two plates were used for CD8 naive, and one plate was used for CD8 memory. To estimate repertoire size and how much clonotype sharing occurs between individuals, the study deeply sequenced the blood TCR repertoires of about 5 healthy adults. Different laboratories and diverse techniques were used to prepare libraries and sequence TCR repertoires, to increase sequencing depth and limit assay-specific biases. Each donor's leukapheresis produced roughly between about 0.9 and 9.5 billion PBMCs.

Using the deep immunoSEQ assay, TCR CDR3 regions were amplified from genomic DNA by multiplex PCR. Extracted genomic DNA from each cell subset was spread evenly across all wells of several immunoSEQ 96-well plates, with each plate serving as a replicate. For sorted subsets, each replicate PCR was loaded with around 220 ng genomic DNA, equivalent to approximately 27,000 T cell genomes. Purified libraries were measured with a Qubit 3.0 fluorometer, size-checked on a Bioanalyzer 2100, and measured again with the KAPA Library Quantification kit. A separate single-read 150-cycle Illumina NextSeq 550 flow cell was used to sequence each immunoSEQ 96-well plate. Per the original workflow: Because only junctional sequences without quality scores were contained in the immunoSEQ output, filtering matching that applied to full-length reads could not be performed. To assign V/J genes and CDR3, sequences were annotated against IMGT germline references using PyIR, a Python wrapper for IgBLAST v1.9. Reads were filtered out if the reads had weak V/J assignments (E-value above 1e-6), no CDR3, stop codons, out-of-frame junctions, or ambiguous translated residues. A V3J clonotype was defined by an identical inferred V gene, J gene, and CDR3 amino acid sequence. The percentage overlap between two repertoires was calculated by dividing the number of shared unique clonotypes by the size of the smaller repertoire. Three approaches were used to assess repertoire richness: RTK rarefaction, the Chao1 estimator, and Recon v2.1 estimates of unobserved clonotypes. Generation probabilities for all TCRbeta clonotypes obtained by the gDNA method from several donors were computed using OLGA. TCRdb carries this immuneACCESS record with in-frame sequences only. Its versions omit some clonotypes, under half of them owing to an unresolved V gene in the studies checked, with the rest unexplained. The V and J calls and clone size are taken from that table; D and trimming were inferred from the DNA. The sample table shows 2 million to 3 million clones, and under 95% are seen once. The ten largest clones take up approximately 0.36% of the sample.

Of note for this clone: Its antigen remains undetermined. Per-nucleotide qualities are absent, and no much larger clonotype sits a single base away.

CDR1 SGHVT and CDR2 SQSDAQ are derived from the germline V gene. Measured from the cysteine to the phenylalanine, the CDR3 is 14 residues long. The sequence is cut down to CDR3 DNA, 42 bases in frame from base 1. Trimming costs V 5 bases and J 2 bases, and their ends lie 10 bases apart. Study-level results and caveats: Compared with non-shared clonotypes, clonotypes shared by all four sorted-subset donors had higher generation probabilities. Estimated clonotype richness was generally larger for naive than for memory subsets. Sharing across several donors was observed for 4.5% to 6.5% of naive CD4, over 3% of naive CD8, 2% to 2.5% of memory CD4, and around 0.4% of memory CD8 clonotypes. Pairwise subsampling led to the expectation that sequencing depth would affect the degree of clonotype sharing among donors. Because the study included a small number of donors, the genetic and exposure-history diversity represented was limited. Sampling was restricted to blood, and TCR repertoires in tissue are likely to differ from TCR repertoires in blood. Even with the large sequencing depth, rarefaction of the sorted-subset datasets indicated that sequencing was incomplete.

Donors were healthy HIV-negative adults with no recently reported acute infections or vaccinations. Every donor was a Caucasian adult residing in Nashville, Tennessee, USA. Magnetic negative selection was used to enrich CD4+ T cells, after which naive cells were positively selected on CD45RA and the negative fraction became the memory subset. Blood was obtained by leukapheresis, after which PBMCs were separated by Ficoll-Histopaque density gradient centrifugation and cryopreserved in liquid nitrogen vapor phase. Analytical flow cytometry was used to check the purity and quantity of each magnetically sorted T cell population. Each sorted fraction had its genomic DNA isolated and then quantified by UV absorbance on a Nanodrop 2000c.

Sequenced sample: naive CD4+ T cells from PBMCs. The cell subset or site label on this specimen signifies: CD45RA+ positively selected. The V and J genes are TRBV7-4 and TRBJ1-3; possibly the D gene is TRBD1, per 5 matching bases. The TCR sequence derives from a man aged 18 to 29 in good health. Some clones in this sample may be carry-over from other donors' samples. The CDR3 sequence is CASSPMTAGNTIYF. The bases are TGTGCCAGCAGCCCAATGACAGCTGGAAACACCATATATTTT.